This TCR beta chain was recorded in a study of regulatory T cells in long-lasting Graves disease. The time point was: newly diagnosed GD, antithyroid drugs for less than 3 months. Construction of the TCR library relied on RNA isolated from PBMCs. Arm-PCR of CDR3 regions and iRepertoire HTBI primers were used to build TCR beta libraries. Methods used by the authors: Identification of gene segments yielded around 63 TRBV and 14 to 15 TRBJ across samples. TCRdb ran MiXCR on the multiplex PCR reads and lists one entry per CDR3 protein. The V and J calls and clone size are TCRdb's, not the authors'. In the table there are approximately 300,000 distinct CDR3 sequences, roughly 18% of which are singletons. This sample comprised peripheral blood mononuclear cells (PBMCs), obtained at new diagnosis, from a patient treated with antithyroid drugs. This TCR derives from a female donor with Graves disease.

The CDR3 DNA follows: TGTGCCAGCAGCCAGGTCGGGCACCCCTACGAGCAGTACTTC. Translated: CASSQVGHPYEQYF. The chain couples TRBV4-2 to TRBJ2-7; D gene unclear. CDR3 length equals 14 residues. Trimming stripped 3 bases from V and 2 bases from J, with 11 bases between. Germline lookup yields CDR1 LGHNA and CDR2 YNFKEQ.